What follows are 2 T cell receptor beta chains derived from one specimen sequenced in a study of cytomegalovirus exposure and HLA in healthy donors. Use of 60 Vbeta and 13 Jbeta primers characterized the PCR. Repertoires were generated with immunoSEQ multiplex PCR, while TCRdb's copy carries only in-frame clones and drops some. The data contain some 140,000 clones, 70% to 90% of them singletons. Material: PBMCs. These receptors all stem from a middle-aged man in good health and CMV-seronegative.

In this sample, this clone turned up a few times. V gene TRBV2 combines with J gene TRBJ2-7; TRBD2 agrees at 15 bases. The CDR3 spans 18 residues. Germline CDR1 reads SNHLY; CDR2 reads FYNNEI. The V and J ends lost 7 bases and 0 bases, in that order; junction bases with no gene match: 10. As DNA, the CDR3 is TGTGCCAGCATAAACGGACTAGCGGGAGGGTCCTACTCCTACGAGCAGTACTTC. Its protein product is CASINGLAGGSYSYEQYF.

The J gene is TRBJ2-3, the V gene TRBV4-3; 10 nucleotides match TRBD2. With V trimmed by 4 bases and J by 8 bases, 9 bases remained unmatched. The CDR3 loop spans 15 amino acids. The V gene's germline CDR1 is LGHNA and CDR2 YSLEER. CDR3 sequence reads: CASSLEQREGGTQYF. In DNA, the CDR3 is TGCGCCAGCAGCCTTGAACAGCGGGAGGGGGGTACGCAGTATTTT.